This record covers a single T cell receptor (beta chain). The CDR3 sequence is 14 residues long. Germline loops: CDR1 SGHNT, CDR2 YENEEA. The junction had 6 bases not matched to a gene; V was cut back by 8 bases and J by 3 bases. The protocol was immunoSEQ multiplex PCR, while the TCRdb copy is restricted to in-frame clones and leaves out a portion. The repertoire holds 85,000 to 130,000 clones, with approximately 85% as singletons. The sample originates from a study of blood T cell repertoires in COVID-19. Across the study: The origin of the acute and convalescent COVID-19 samples was the United States, Italy and Spain. The analysed material was cDNA or gDNA that came from T cells, B-cell-depleted T cells, or PBMCs.

This clonotype was sampled from a man aged 55 to 70 with acute or convalescent COVID-19. The genes are TRBV11-3 and TRBJ2-2; 7 bases line up with TRBD1. What was sequenced was peripheral blood. CDR3 residues: CASLGTAYTGELFF. The CDR3 DNA sequence: TGTGCCAGCCTAGGGACAGCCTACACCGGGGAGCTGTTTTTT.